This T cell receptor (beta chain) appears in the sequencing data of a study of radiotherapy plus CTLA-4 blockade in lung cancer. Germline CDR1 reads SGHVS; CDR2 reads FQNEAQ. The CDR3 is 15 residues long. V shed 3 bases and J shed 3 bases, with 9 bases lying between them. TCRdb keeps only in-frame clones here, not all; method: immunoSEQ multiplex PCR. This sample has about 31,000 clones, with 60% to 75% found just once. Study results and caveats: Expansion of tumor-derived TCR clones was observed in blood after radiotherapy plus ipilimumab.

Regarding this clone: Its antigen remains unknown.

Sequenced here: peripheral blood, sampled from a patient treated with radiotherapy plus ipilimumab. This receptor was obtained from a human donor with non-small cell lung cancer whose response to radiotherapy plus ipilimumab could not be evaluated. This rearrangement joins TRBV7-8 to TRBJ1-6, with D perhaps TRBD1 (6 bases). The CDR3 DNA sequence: TGTGCCAGCAGCTTGAGGGACAACTATAATTCACCCCTCCACTTT. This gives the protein CASSLRDNYNSPLHF.